The 30 T cell receptor beta chains in this list originate from one sample, sequenced in a study of blood T cell repertoires in COVID-19 (dated by TCRdb to about 2020). Library preparation employed the immunoSEQ multiplex PCR assay. Imported from immuneACCESS, the table was reduced by TCRdb to in-frame sequences with V and J called. These copies leave out some clones; in studies compared against another copy, an unresolved V gene accounts for under half, and the cause of the remainder is not known. This sample is represented by approximately 35,000 clones; over 75% of them were singletons. In total, the top ten clones hold 44% of the sample. Source material: peripheral blood. The receptors were gathered from a human donor in a cohort sampled during active COVID-19.

This chain links TRBV18 with TRBJ1-2; possibly TRBD1 for D (5 bases). V was cut by 2 bases and J by 7 bases, with 11 bases left in between. The CDR3 spans 13 residues. The V gene's germline CDR1 is KGHSH and CDR2 LQKENI. The CDR3 DNA follows: TGTGCCAGCTCACCAGACAGAAAGGGTGGCTACACCTTC. Protein product: CASSPDRKGGYTF.

This clone was detected once. The chain carries TRBV7-2 and TRBJ1-2; TRBD1 matches at 9 bases. V was pared by 1 base and J by 5 bases, with 5 bases of the junction left unmatched. The germline CDR1 and CDR2 sequences are SGHTA and FQGNSA. The CDR3 totals 15 residues. The CDR3 nucleotides are TGTGCCAGCAGCTTAGTACAGGGGGCAGGGTATGGCTACACCTTC. It codes for CASSLVQGAGYGYTF.

This rearrangement joins TRBV7-2 to TRBJ2-5; 8 bases line up with TRBD2. This CDR3 spans 13 amino acids. Germline trimming cut 5 bases from V and 5 bases from J; bases unmatched to any gene: 4. The V gene's germline CDR1 is SGHTA and CDR2 FQGNSA. The chain's CDR3 is CASSPGLGETQYF. The CDR3 nucleotides are TGTGCCAGCAGCCCGGGACTAGGGGAGACCCAGTACTTC.

This chain connects TRBV18 to TRBJ2-3, with 7 nucleotides matching TRBD1. The germline gives CDR1 KGHSH, CDR2 LQKENI. V was clipped by 4 bases and J by 4 bases; unmatched bases: 5. CDR3 size: 14 residues. The DNA of the CDR3 is TGTGCCAGCTCACACGACAGGGACCCAGATACGCAGTATTTT. Amino acid sequence: CASSHDRDPDTQYF.

This clone was seen only once. The gene calls are TRBV5-4 and TRBJ2-7; 9 bases map to TRBD1. Germline-derived CDR1 and CDR2 are SGHNT and YYREEE (reference sequence). This CDR3 spans 14 amino acids. V was pared by 3 bases and J by 5 bases, with 6 bases of the junction left unmatched. For the CDR3, the DNA is TGTGCCAGCAGCTACCGGGACAGGGAACACGAGCAGTACTTC. Protein: CASSYRDREHEQYF. Drawing the rest from reference TRBV5-4 and TRBJ2-7, the complete variable domain is ETGVTQSPTHLIKTRGQQVTLRCSSQSGHNTVSWYQQALGQGPQFIFQYYREEENGRGNFPPRFSGLQFPNYSSELNVNALELDDSALYLCASSYRDREHEQYFGPGTRLTVT.

This clone was recorded only once. V gene TRBV2 combines with J gene TRBJ1-6; D unclear. The CDR3 runs 15 residues. V was clipped by 6 bases and J by 5 bases, with 14 bases between them. Germline V gene lookup returns CDR1 SNHLY and CDR2 FYNNEI. CDR3 sequence reads: CASSQSGTNNSPLHF. DNA for the CDR3: TGTGCCAGCAGCCAATCGGGAACTAATAATTCACCCCTCCACTTT.

The chain employs TRBV14 and TRBJ1-3; D is unresolved. The CDR3 runs 12 residues. Germline V CDR1 and CDR2: SGHDN, FVKESK. The germline V and J ends were trimmed by 2 bases and 5 bases, with 4 bases remaining between them. For the CDR3, the DNA is TGTGCCAGCAGCCAACTACGAAACACCATATATTTT. Its protein product is CASSQLRNTIYF.

V gene TRBV12-5 combines with J gene TRBJ2-2; 8 nucleotides line up with TRBD1. The germline CDR1 and CDR2 sequences are LGHNT and FRNRAP. V dropped 1 base and J dropped 3; count of bases not matched to a gene: 1. The CDR3 consists of 15 residues. Here the CDR3 reads CASGLATGDTGELFF. In nucleotides, the CDR3 is TGTGCTAGTGGTTTGGCGACAGGGGACACCGGGGAGCTGTTTTTT. The full variable domain, with the rest looked up from reference TRBV12-5 and TRBJ2-2, is DARVTQTPRHKVTEMGQEVTMRCQPILGHNTVFWYRQTMMQGLELLAYFRNRAPLDDSGMPKDRFSAEMPDATLATLKIQPSEPRDSAVYFCASGLATGDTGELFFGEGSRLTVL.

This sequence joins TRBV10-3 and TRBJ1-6; no reliable D call. V was trimmed by 8 bases and J by 7 bases, leaving 9 bases between them. The CDR3 is 12 amino acids. Germline CDR1 ENHRY, CDR2 SYGVKD. CDR3 sequence reads: CAIGQNNSPLHF. CDR3 nucleotides: TGTGCCATCGGGCAGAACAATTCACCCCTCCACTTT.

The genes are TRBV7-2 and TRBJ2-5, with D hard to call. The germline V gene encodes CDR1 SGHTA and CDR2 FQGNSA. Trimming took 3 bases from V and 4 from J, leaving 9 bases between them. This CDR3 is built from 13 residues. DNA of the CDR3: TGTGCCAGCAGCTTCTCCAGTTTAGAGACCCAGTACTTC. It codes for CASSFSSLETQYF.

The J gene is TRBJ1-2, the V gene TRBV10-3; D not certain. Germline values: CDR1 ENHRY, CDR2 SYGVKD. The CDR3 covers 14 residues. The V end was cut by 3 bases, the J end by 6 bases, with 14 bases between. Written as DNA, the CDR3 is TGTGCCATCAGTGATGGTCAGGAGGCACATGGCTACACCTTC. It translates to CAISDGQEAHGYTF.

The chain combines TRBV7-9 with TRBJ1-2; D call uncertain. Germline assignment: CDR1 SEHNR and CDR2 FQNEAQ (reference sequence). The CDR3 is 13 residues long. Trimming took 3 bases from V and 0 from J, leaving 5 bases between them. CDR3 nucleotides: TGTGCCAGCAGCTTCTTAGCTAACTATGGCTACACCTTC. This gives the protein CASSFLANYGYTF. The full variable domain, its missing parts supplied by reference TRBV7-9 and TRBJ1-2, is DTGVSQNPRHKITKRGQNVTFRCDPISEHNRLYWYRQTLGQGPEFLTYFQNEAQLEKSRLLSDRFSAERPKGSFSTLEIQRTEQGDSAMYLCASSFLANYGYTFGSGTRLTVV.

The chain is built from TRBV18 and TRBJ2-2, with no clear D. V lost 3 bases and J 4 bases, leaving 12 bases between the germline ends. Per the germline V gene, CDR1 is KGHSH and CDR2 is LQKENI. The CDR3 sequence is 15 residues long. This CDR3 is CASSPPSHSTGELFF. The CDR3, as DNA: TGTGCCAGCTCACCCCCCTCCCACAGCACCGGGGAGCTGTTTTTT.

This chain uses TRBV6-5 with TRBJ1-1, with D possibly matching TRBD1 (6 bases). This CDR3 spans 15 amino acids. Germline CDR1 and CDR2: MNHEY and SVGAGI. V gave up 2 bases and J gave up 4 bases, with 14 bases separating them. This CDR3 is CASSYERGGTTEAFF. In DNA form, the CDR3 reads TGTGCCAGCAGTTACGAGAGGGGGGGGACCACTGAAGCTTTCTTT.

V usage is TRBV6-4 and J usage is TRBJ2-3; D is possibly TRBD1 (5 bases). Germline values: CDR1 MRHNA, CDR2 SNTAGT. The CDR3 runs to 13 residues. V lost 0 bases and J lost 14, with 15 bases in between. CDR3 region: CASSDSETAIVYF. CDR3 nucleotide sequence: TGTGCCAGCAGTGACTCCGAGACAGCAATAGTGTATTTT.

The chain carries TRBV5-4 and TRBJ2-7; 10 bases are a match to TRBD1. Germline lookup yields CDR1 SGHNT and CDR2 YYREEE (reference sequence). J was trimmed by 5 bases and V by 4 bases; bases with no gene match: 6. This CDR3 has 14 residues. The CDR3 nucleotides are TGTGCCAGCAGCCGACAGGGGGCTGTCCACGAGCAGTACTTC. Protein product: CASSRQGAVHEQYF.

The chain joins TRBV19 to TRBJ2-7; 13 nucleotides agree with TRBD2. This CDR3 contains 15 residues. Germline V gene data show CDR1 as LNHDA and CDR2 as SQIVND (reference sequence). V was pared by 4 bases and J by 2 bases, with 2 bases of the junction left unmatched. Written as DNA, the CDR3 is TGTGCCAGTAGTACCACTAGCGGGGGGGCCTACGAGCAGTACTTC. Its translation is CASSTTSGGAYEQYF.

This clone was seen a few times. V usage is TRBV5-1 and J usage is TRBJ2-2; 7 bases are shared with TRBD1. Germline CDR1 is SGHRS and CDR2 is YFSETQ. Trimming at V came to 3 bases and at J to 1 base, leaving 3 bases not matched to a gene. The CDR3 sequence is 15 residues long. The CDR3 protein is CASSSRDRNTGELFF. CDR3 bases: TGCGCCAGCAGCTCCCGGGACAGGAACACCGGGGAGCTGTTTTTT.

The CDR3 DNA follows: TGCGCCAGCAGCCAAGGACTGGCGGGGGGGCGAGAGACCCAGTACTTC. Protein sequence: CASSQGLAGGRETQYF. This sequence joins TRBV4-1 and TRBJ2-5; 9 positions match TRBD2. J gave up 4 bases and V 1 base, and 7 bases lay outside the gene matches. Germline CDR1 is MGHRA and CDR2 is YSYEKL. This CDR3 comprises 16 residues.

This chain connects TRBV27 to TRBJ1-5; 7 bases match TRBD1. V shed 5 bases and J 5 bases; nucleotides not matched to a gene: 12. Looked up from germline, CDR1 is MNHEY and CDR2 is SMNVEV (reference sequence). This CDR3 has 16 amino acids. In nucleotides, the CDR3 is TGTGCCAGCAGTCCACAGGGGCAGGGGTTGTATCAGCCCCAGCATTTT. The encoded protein is CASSPQGQGLYQPQHF.

The chain combines TRBV28 with TRBJ2-7; 7 bases match TRBD2. This CDR3 spans 16 amino acids. Germline V lookup: CDR1 MDHEN, CDR2 SYDVKM. J was trimmed by 7 bases and V by 2 bases; bases with no gene match: 14. CDR3 coding DNA: TGTGCCAGCAGTTTAAGGTCCAGCGGGATCGCCCCAGAGCAGTACTTC. It specifies CASSLRSSGIAPEQYF.

This clone was counted a single time. CDR3 amino acids: CASRTRQGVNSYNSPLHF. CDR3 coding DNA: TGTGCAAGTCGCACCAGACAGGGGGTGAACTCCTATAATTCACCCCTCCACTTT. V gene TRBV12-2 combines with J gene TRBJ1-6; the D call of TRBD1 is as the table states it, not checked on the DNA. TRBV12-2 is reported as a pseudogene. This CDR3 is built from 18 residues.

The rearrangement links TRBV21-1 to TRBJ2-2; TRBD2 reflects the table's D call only, with no check against the DNA. TRBV21-1 corresponds to a pseudogene. The CDR3 runs to 14 residues. CDR3 nucleotides: TGTGCCAGTGGTAGCGGAACGAACACCGGGGAGCTGTTTTTT. Encoded protein: CASGSGTNTGELFF.

This chain connects TRBV7-9 to TRBJ1-3, with TRBD1 as a possible D gene (5 bases). This CDR3 region has 15 residues. CDR1 is SEHNR, CDR2 FQNEAQ, per germline (reference sequence). V lost 8 bases, J lost 0 bases, and 14 bases lay in between. CDR3 in DNA: TGTGCCAGCGGGCGGGACGGGAGCTCTGGAAACACCATATATTTT. Translated: CASGRDGSSGNTIYF.

J is TRBJ1-1 and V is TRBV5-1; 7 bases agree with TRBD1. Germline-derived CDR1 and CDR2 are SGHRS and YFSETQ. The CDR3 is made up of 16 amino acids. After removal of 4 bases from V and 1 base from J, the junction contained 10 bases not matched to a gene. The CDR3 coding sequence is TGCGCCAGCAGCCCCTTTAGAGACAGGGCGAACACTGAAGCTTTCTTT. Amino acids: CASSPFRDRANTEAFF.

This chain's CDR3 is CASSLYNSEYF. CDR3 nucleotide sequence: TGTGCCAGCAGTTTGTATAACTCGGAGTACTTC. J is TRBJ2-7 and V is TRBV5-6; D not certain. V was shortened by 5 bases and J by 11 bases, with 14 bases between the two germline ends. Looked up from germline, CDR1 is SGHDT and CDR2 is YYEEEE. This CDR3 is 11 amino acids long. Together with reference TRBV5-6 and TRBJ2-7, the CDR3 gives the full variable domain: DAGVTQSPTHLIKTRGQQVTLRCSPKSGHDTVSWYQQALGQGPQFIFQYYEEEERQRGNFPDRFSGHQFPNYSSELNVNALLLGDSALYLCASSLYNSEYFGPGTRLTVT.

The CDR3 sequence: CASNNGGPLREKLFF. Here the CDR3 DNA reads TGTGCCAGCAACAACGGGGGGCCTCTTAGAGAAAAACTGTTTTTT. V gene TRBV28 combines with J gene TRBJ1-4, with D tentatively TRBD1 (6 bases). The length of the CDR3 is 15 residues. V was pared by 7 bases and J by 8 bases, with 20 bases between. The germline gives CDR1 MDHEN, CDR2 SYDVKM.

The genes are TRBV6-4 and TRBJ1-1; D is undetermined. This CDR3 is 13 amino acids long. Germline CDR1 is MRHNA and CDR2 is SNTAGT. V was pared by 2 bases and J by 1 base, with 5 bases between. This chain's CDR3 is CASSDNQNTEAFF. The DNA for the CDR3 is TGTGCCAGCAGTGACAATCAGAACACTGAAGCTTTCTTT.

The V gene is TRBV24-1, the J gene TRBJ2-1; TRBD2 aligns across 8 bases. This CDR3 has 15 residues. Per germline, CDR1 KGHDR and CDR2 SFDVKD. The V and J ends lost 3 bases and 7 bases, in that order; junction bases with no gene match: 7. CDR3 residues: CATSDPGGPRNEQFF. CDR3 DNA sequence: TGTGCCACCAGTGATCCGGGGGGGCCTCGTAATGAGCAGTTCTTC.

The chain employs TRBV4-3 and TRBJ1-2; 7 nucleotides align to TRBD1. Germline CDR1 is LGHNA and CDR2 is YSLEER. The CDR3 contains 16 residues. V lost 2 bases and J lost 1; bases outside the gene matches: 7. The chain's CDR3 is CASSQNDRAGNYGYTF. CDR3 DNA sequence: TGCGCCAGCAGCCAAAACGACAGGGCCGGTAACTATGGCTACACCTTC.